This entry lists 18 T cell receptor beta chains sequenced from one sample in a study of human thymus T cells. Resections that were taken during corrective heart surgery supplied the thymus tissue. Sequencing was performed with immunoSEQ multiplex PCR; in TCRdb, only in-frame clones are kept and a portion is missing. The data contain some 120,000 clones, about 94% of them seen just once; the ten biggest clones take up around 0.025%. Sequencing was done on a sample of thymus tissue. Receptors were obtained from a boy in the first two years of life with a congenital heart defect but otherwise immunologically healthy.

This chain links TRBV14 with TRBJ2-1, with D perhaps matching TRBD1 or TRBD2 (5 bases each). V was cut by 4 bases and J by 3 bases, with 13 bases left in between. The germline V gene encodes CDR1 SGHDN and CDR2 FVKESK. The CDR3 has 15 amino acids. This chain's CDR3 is CASSPFEGYYNEQFF. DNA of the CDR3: TGTGCCAGCAGCCCGTTCGAGGGGTACTACAATGAGCAGTTCTTC.

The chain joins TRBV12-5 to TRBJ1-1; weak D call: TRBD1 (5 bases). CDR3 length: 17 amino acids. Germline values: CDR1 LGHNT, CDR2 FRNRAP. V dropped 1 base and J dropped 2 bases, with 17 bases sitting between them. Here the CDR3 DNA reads TGTGCTAGTGGTTTGGCACCCCCCGACAGAGTCAACACTGAAGCTTTCTTT. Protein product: CASGLAPPDRVNTEAFF. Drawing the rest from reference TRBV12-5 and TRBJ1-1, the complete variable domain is DARVTQTPRHKVTEMGQEVTMRCQPILGHNTVFWYRQTMMQGLELLAYFRNRAPLDDSGMPKDRFSAEMPDATLATLKIQPSEPRDSAVYFCASGLAPPDRVNTEAFFGQGTRLTVV.

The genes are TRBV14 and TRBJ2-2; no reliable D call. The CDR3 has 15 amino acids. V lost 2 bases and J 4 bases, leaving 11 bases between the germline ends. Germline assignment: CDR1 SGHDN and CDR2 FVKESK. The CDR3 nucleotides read TGTGCCAGCAGCCAAAGTTCGGGCCTCACCGGGGAGCTGTTTTTT. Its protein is CASSQSSGLTGELFF.

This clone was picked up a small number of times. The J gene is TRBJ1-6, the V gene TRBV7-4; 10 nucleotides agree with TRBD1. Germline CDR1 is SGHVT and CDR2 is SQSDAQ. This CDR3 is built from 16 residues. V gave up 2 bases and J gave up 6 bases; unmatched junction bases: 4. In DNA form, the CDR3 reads TGTGCCAGCAGCTTACAGTGGACAGGGGGTAATTCACCCCTCCACTTT. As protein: CASSLQWTGGNSPLHF.

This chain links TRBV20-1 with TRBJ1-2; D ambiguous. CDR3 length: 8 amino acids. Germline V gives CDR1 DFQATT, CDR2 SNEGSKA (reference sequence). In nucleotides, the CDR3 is TGCAGCTCCGGGGGCTACACCTTC. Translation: CSSGGYTF.

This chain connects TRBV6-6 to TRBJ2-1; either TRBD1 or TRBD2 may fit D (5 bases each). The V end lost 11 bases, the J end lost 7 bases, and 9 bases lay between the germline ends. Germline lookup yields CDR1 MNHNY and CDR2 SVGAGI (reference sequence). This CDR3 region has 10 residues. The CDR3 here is CALGANEQFF. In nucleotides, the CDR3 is TGTGCCCTCGGGGCTAATGAGCAGTTCTTC.

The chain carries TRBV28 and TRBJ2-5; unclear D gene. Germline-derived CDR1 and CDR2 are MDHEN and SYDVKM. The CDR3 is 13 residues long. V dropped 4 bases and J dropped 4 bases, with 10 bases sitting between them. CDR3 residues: CASSSTAPETQYF. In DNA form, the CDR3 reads TGTGCCAGCAGTTCAACGGCCCCAGAGACCCAGTACTTC.

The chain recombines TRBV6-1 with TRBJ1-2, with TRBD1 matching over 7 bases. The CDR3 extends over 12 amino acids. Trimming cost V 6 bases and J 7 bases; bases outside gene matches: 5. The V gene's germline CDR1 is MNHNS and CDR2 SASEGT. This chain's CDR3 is CASSTGAAGYTF. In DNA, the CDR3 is TGTGCCAGCAGCACAGGGGCGGCTGGCTACACCTTC.

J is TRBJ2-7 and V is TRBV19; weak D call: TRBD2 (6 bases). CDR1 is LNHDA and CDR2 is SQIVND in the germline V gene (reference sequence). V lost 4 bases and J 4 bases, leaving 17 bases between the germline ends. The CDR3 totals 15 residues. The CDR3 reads CASSSPGGRPYEQYF. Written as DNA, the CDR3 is TGTGCCAGTAGTAGCCCCGGAGGGAGGCCTTACGAGCAGTACTTC.

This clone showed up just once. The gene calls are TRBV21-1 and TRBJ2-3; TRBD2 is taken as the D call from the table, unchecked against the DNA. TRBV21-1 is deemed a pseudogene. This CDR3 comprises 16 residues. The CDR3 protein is CASSIGLAGHTDTQYF. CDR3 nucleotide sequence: TGTGCCAGCAGCATAGGACTAGCGGGCCACACAGATACGCAGTATTTT.

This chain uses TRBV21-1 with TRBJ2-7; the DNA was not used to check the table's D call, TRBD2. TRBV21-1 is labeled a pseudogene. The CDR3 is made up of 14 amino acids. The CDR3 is CASSPTGSSYEQYF. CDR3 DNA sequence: TGTGCCAGCAGTCCAACCGGGAGCTCCTACGAGCAGTACTTC.

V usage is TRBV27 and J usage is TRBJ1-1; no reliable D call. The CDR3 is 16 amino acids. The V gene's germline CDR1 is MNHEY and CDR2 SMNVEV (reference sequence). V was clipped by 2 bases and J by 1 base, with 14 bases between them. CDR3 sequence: CASSLSPRAGNTEAFF. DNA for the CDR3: TGTGCCAGCAGTTTAAGCCCCCGGGCGGGGAACACTGAAGCTTTCTTT.

CDR3 loop: CASSRVGTYRIYEQYF. The CDR3 bases are TGCGCCAGCAGCCGCGTAGGGACGTATAGGATCTACGAGCAGTACTTC. V and J are TRBV4-3 and TRBJ2-7; D tentatively reads TRBD1 or TRBD2 (5 bases each). CDR1 and CDR2 from the germline V gene are LGHNA and YSLEER. Deletions cut 4 bases from V and 3 bases from J, with 19 bases between. The CDR3 spans 16 residues.

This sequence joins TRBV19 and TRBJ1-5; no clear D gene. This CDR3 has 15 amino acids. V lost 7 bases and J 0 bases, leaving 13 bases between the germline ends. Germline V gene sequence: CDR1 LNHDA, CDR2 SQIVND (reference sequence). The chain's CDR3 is CASMTDGYSNQPQHF. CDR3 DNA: TGTGCCAGTATGACGGACGGGTATAGCAATCAGCCCCAGCATTTT.

Here the CDR3 DNA reads TGTGCCAGCTCGCCTGCTTCGACAGGGGTGCCCTTCAATAGCAATCAGCCCCAGCATTTT. Protein: CASSPASTGVPFNSNQPQHF. The chain uses TRBV18 and TRBJ1-5; 8 bases are shared with TRBD1. Germline V lookup: CDR1 KGHSH, CDR2 LQKENI. CDR3 length: 20 residues. The V segment lost 6 bases and the J segment 0 bases; nucleotides outside the gene matches: 19.

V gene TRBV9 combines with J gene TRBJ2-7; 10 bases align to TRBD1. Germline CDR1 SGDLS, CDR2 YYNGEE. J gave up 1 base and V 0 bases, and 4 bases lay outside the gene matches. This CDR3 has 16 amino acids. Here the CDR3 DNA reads TGTGCCAGCAGCGTAGCGCCGGGACAGGGGTCCTACGAGCAGTACTTC. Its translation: CASSVAPGQGSYEQYF.

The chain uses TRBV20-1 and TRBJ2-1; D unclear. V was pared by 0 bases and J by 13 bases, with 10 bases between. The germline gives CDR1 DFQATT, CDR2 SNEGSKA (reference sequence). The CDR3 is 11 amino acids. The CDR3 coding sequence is TGCAGTGCTAGAGAGAGGAAAGGACAGTTCTTC. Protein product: CSARERKGQFF.

The CDR3 DNA sequence: TGTGCCATCAGTGAGACAGGCCATCAAGAGACCCAGTACTTC. This sequence encodes CAISETGHQETQYF. This chain connects TRBV10-3 to TRBJ2-5, with D maybe TRBD1 (5 bases). Per the germline V gene, CDR1 is ENHRY and CDR2 is SYGVKD. This CDR3 comprises 14 residues. Trimming left V 2 bases short and J 2 bases short, with 9 bases between.